Following are 22 T cell receptor beta chains from one sample sequenced in a study of T-cell memory formation after mild COVID-19. TCRdb analysed the 5' RACE reads with MiXCR anew, one entry per CDR3 protein. The table has roughly 300,000 distinct CDR3 sequences, roughly 8.2% seen once. Sequencing was carried out using PBMCs or a T cell subset sorted from them (not recorded which). These receptors were obtained from a man between 18 and 35 years old who had mild COVID-19 (a few samples of this study predate the infection). Cell type and time point are not known.

Many counts were recorded for this clonotype. The chain joins TRBV9 to TRBJ1-1; D ambiguous. CDR1 SGDLS and CDR2 YYNGEE come from the germline V gene. The ends were cut back, 0 bases at V and 4 bases at J, with 10 bases in the middle. This CDR3 has 14 amino acids. CDR3 bases: TGTGCCAGCAGCGTAGATGGGATCGGCACTGAAGCTTTCTTT. It yields the protein CASSVDGIGTEAFF. Supplemented by reference TRBV9 and TRBJ1-1, the full variable domain reads DSGVTQTPKHLITATGQRVTLRCSPRSGDLSVYWYQQSLDQGLQFLIQYYNGEERAKGNILERFSAQQFPDLHSELNLSSLELGDSALYFCASSVDGIGTEAFFGQGTRLTVV.

This clonotype was observed a handful of times. This rearrangement joins TRBV10-3 to TRBJ2-7; maybe TRBD1 (5 bases). Germline V gene data show CDR1 as ENHRY and CDR2 as SYGVKD. This CDR3 region has 12 residues. Trimming stripped 3 bases from V and 9 bases from J, with 12 bases between. The CDR3 protein is CAISDQGPGQYF. Written as DNA, the CDR3 is TGTGCCATCAGTGACCAGGGCCCGGGGCAGTACTTC.

This clonotype turned up a few times. The rearrangement joins TRBV24-1 to TRBJ2-5; 9 bases map to TRBD1. Unmatched junction bases numbered 8, after V lost 6 bases and J lost 1 base. The CDR3 has 16 residues. Looked up from germline, CDR1 is KGHDR and CDR2 is SFDVKD. The CDR3 DNA reads TGTGCCACCAGTCCCGGGGACAGGGAGAGCCAAGAGACCCAGTACTTC. Its protein is CATSPGDRESQETQYF.

This clonotype turned up a few times. The gene calls are TRBV6-5 and TRBJ2-1, with 10 bases matching TRBD1. This CDR3 has 19 amino acids. In germline, CDR1 is MNHEY, CDR2 SVGAGI. V shed 0 bases and J 6 bases; nucleotides not matched to a gene: 14. This CDR3 reads CASSYSSGARGQGFNEQFF. The CDR3 DNA reads TGTGCCAGCAGTTACTCGTCGGGTGCAAGGGGACAGGGGTTCAATGAGCAGTTCTTC.

The genes are TRBV2 and TRBJ1-2; D might be TRBD1 (6 bases). V gave up 6 bases and J gave up 4 bases, with 9 bases separating them. Germline CDR1 is SNHLY and CDR2 is FYNNEI. The CDR3 loop spans 12 amino acids. CDR3 region: CASRGDIYGYTF. Written as DNA, the CDR3 is TGTGCCAGCAGGGGGGACATCTATGGCTACACCTTC.

This clonotype was detected a few times. The CDR3 spells CASSPTGIEGYTF. CDR3 coding DNA: TGTGCCAGCAGTCCTACAGGGATAGAAGGCTACACCTTC. The genes are TRBV7-9 and TRBJ1-2; TRBD1 is a possible D gene (6 bases). The CDR3 is 13 residues long. V dropped 6 bases and J dropped 8 bases, with 16 bases sitting between them. Germline CDR1 SEHNR, CDR2 FQNEAQ (reference sequence).

V gene TRBV7-9 combines with J gene TRBJ1-2; no clear D. Germline CDR1 reads SEHNR; CDR2 reads FQNEAQ (reference sequence). The ends were cut back, 5 bases at V and 3 bases at J, with 13 bases in the middle. CDR3 length: 14 amino acids. The CDR3 spells CASSPYAVHYGYTF. The CDR3, as DNA: TGTGCCAGCAGCCCCTACGCGGTGCACTATGGCTACACCTTC.

This clonotype has a count of ten or more. The V gene is TRBV14, the J gene TRBJ2-6; 8 bases are a match to TRBD1. J was trimmed by 0 bases and V by 4 bases; bases with no gene match: 8. The CDR3 extends over 18 amino acids. CDR1 and CDR2 (germline): SGHDN, FVKESK. The CDR3 DNA sequence: TGTGCCAGCAGCCCCTGGACAGGGAAGTCCTCTGGGGCCAACGTCCTGACTTTC. Its translation: CASSPWTGKSSGANVLTF.

The J gene is TRBJ1-1, the V gene TRBV7-9; TRBD1 might be the D (6 bases). Deletions cut 5 bases from V and 0 bases from J, with 19 bases between. From germline, CDR1 is SEHNR and CDR2 FQNEAQ (reference sequence). This CDR3 comprises 17 residues. The CDR3 DNA reads as TGTGCCAGCAGCAAAAGAGGGGGGGCGCTAATGAACACTGAAGCTTTCTTT. It yields the protein CASSKRGGALMNTEAFF.

This clonotype occurred a few times. J is TRBJ1-6 and V is TRBV12-3 or TRBV12-4; 8 bases match TRBD1. This CDR3 region has 15 residues. Trimming cost V 3 bases and J 7 bases; bases outside gene matches: 5. CDR3 DNA: TGTGCCAGCAGTTTTTTGACAGGGGAGAATTCACCCCTCCACTTT. This codes for CASSFLTGENSPLHF.

V and J are TRBV3-1 and TRBJ2-5, with D maybe TRBD2 (6 bases). The CDR3 is made up of 13 amino acids. The germline V gene has CDR1 LGHDT and CDR2 YNNKEL (reference sequence). V was pared by 8 bases and J by 5 bases, with 15 bases between. The chain's CDR3 is CASGSGSRETQYF. CDR3 DNA sequence: TGTGCCAGCGGGTCCGGGAGTAGGGAGACCCAGTACTTC.

The chain couples TRBV4-3 to TRBJ2-5; maybe TRBD1 (6 bases). V dropped 1 base and J dropped 5 bases, with 17 bases sitting between them. Germline CDR1 is LGHNA and CDR2 is YSLEER. The CDR3 runs 16 residues. The CDR3 coding sequence is TGCGCCAGCAGCCAAGGATTGGGGGCAGGCTGGGAGACCCAGTACTTC. This codes for CASSQGLGAGWETQYF.

This clonotype was detected ten times or more. The chain joins TRBV7-8 to TRBJ2-7; the match to TRBD2 covers 8 bases. The CDR3 consists of 17 residues. Germline V gives CDR1 SGHVS, CDR2 FQNEAQ. Losses at the gene ends were 5 bases for V and 2 bases for J; bases not matched to a gene: 14. The CDR3 reads CASSAISGGRAAYEQYF. CDR3 bases: TGTGCCAGCAGCGCCATTTCGGGGGGGCGCGCTGCCTACGAGCAGTACTTC.

This clonotype was counted many times. This rearrangement joins TRBV4-3 to TRBJ2-2; D gene uncertain. The CDR3 is made up of 13 amino acids. Between the trimmed V and J ends, which lost 3 bases and 4 bases, there was a span of 6 bases. Germline V gives CDR1 LGHNA, CDR2 YSLEER. CDR3 residues: CASSQLFTGELFF. The CDR3 nucleotides read TGCGCCAGCAGCCAGCTCTTCACCGGGGAGCTGTTTTTT.

This clonotype was found many times. As DNA, the CDR3 is TGTGCCAGCAGCGAACAGGGTGAAGGCACAGATACGCAGTATTTT. Translating gives CASSEQGEGTDTQYF. V is TRBV7-9 and J is TRBJ2-3; D is perhaps TRBD1 (6 bases). CDR1 and CDR2 from the germline V gene are SEHNR and FQNEAQ (reference sequence). Trimming pared 5 bases from V and 1 base from J, leaving 13 bases between. This CDR3 comprises 15 residues.

In its sample, this clonotype was seen a few times. The rearrangement joins TRBV5-1 to TRBJ2-5; no definite D call. Trimming cost V 0 bases and J 4 bases, with 10 bases left between them. This CDR3 region has 14 residues. CDR1 and CDR2 (germline): SGHRS, YFSETQ. The CDR3 protein is CASSLGAVGETQYF. As DNA, the CDR3 is TGCGCCAGCAGCTTGGGGGCGGTTGGAGAGACCCAGTACTTC.

V usage is TRBV27 and J usage is TRBJ1-6; D is unclear. V lost 5 bases, J lost 8 bases, and 10 bases lay in between. Germline V CDR1 and CDR2: MNHEY, SMNVEV (reference sequence). The CDR3 length is 13 residues. CDR3 DNA sequence: TGTGCCAGCAGTGCGACCTGGTATTCACCCCTCCACTTT. Its protein is CASSATWYSPLHF.

This clonotype was found a few times. The J gene is TRBJ1-1, the V gene TRBV29-1; D remains ambiguous. V gave up 3 bases and J gave up 4 bases, with 6 bases separating them. The CDR3 runs to 11 residues. Germline V gene lookup returns CDR1 SQVTM and CDR2 ANQGSEA. Written as DNA, the CDR3 is TGCAGCGTTGACCCCGGCACTGAAGCTTTCTTT. This codes for CSVDPGTEAFF.

This clonotype was seen more than once but under ten times. The V gene is TRBV5-6, the J gene TRBJ1-5, with D possibly being TRBD1 (5 bases). CDR3 size: 15 residues. The germline V gene encodes CDR1 SGHDT and CDR2 YYEEEE. V lost 0 bases, J lost 3 bases, and 10 bases lay in between. CDR3 loop: CASSLAPGLNQPQHF. Here the CDR3 DNA reads TGTGCCAGCAGCTTGGCCCCAGGGCTCAATCAGCCCCAGCATTTT.

This clonotype was seen a few times. J is TRBJ1-1 and V is TRBV20-1; D remains unclear. V lost 3 bases and J lost 5, with 4 bases in between. Germline V gene data show CDR1 as DFQATT and CDR2 as SNEGSKA (reference sequence). The length of the CDR3 is 10 residues. CDR3 coding DNA: TGCAGTGCTAGCCAGACTGAAGCTTTCTTT. Translation gives CSASQTEAFF.

This clonotype occurred many times. The V gene is TRBV7-6, the J gene TRBJ1-4, with TRBD1 matching over 11 bases. The CDR3 is 15 residues long. Trimming at V came to 4 bases and at J to 7 bases, leaving 5 bases not matched to a gene. In germline, CDR1 is SGHVS, CDR2 FNYEAQ. The CDR3 nucleotides are TGTGCCAGCAGCTCCCGGACAGGGGGCGGTGAAAAACTGTTTTTT. Protein product: CASSSRTGGGEKLFF.

This clonotype occurred a few times. J is TRBJ2-7 and V is TRBV20-1, with 10 bases aligning to TRBD1. Germline loops: CDR1 DFQATT, CDR2 SNEGSKA (reference sequence). Germline trimming cut 0 bases from V and 6 bases from J; bases unmatched to any gene: 5. The CDR3 runs to 14 residues. The CDR3 loop reads CSARDTTGGLEQYV. The CDR3 DNA follows: TGCAGTGCTAGAGATACGACAGGGGGCCTCGAGCAGTACGTC.